A selection of T cell receptor beta chains follows, all from one sample in a study of T cell repertoires in cytomegalovirus infection. TCRdb reprocessed the reads via MiXCR and lists one record per CDR3 protein. The sample holds about 450,000 distinct CDR3 sequences, roughly 31% seen once. Source material: PBMCs. Every receptor here comes from a human donor in good health (CMV status not recorded). Some clones in this sample may be carry-over from other donors' samples. Each CDR3 is given with its conserved first and last residue. A D gene is named only where the DNA matches it firmly.

v_gene: TRBV6-5
d_gene: TRBD1
j_gene: TRBJ1-1
CDR3aa: CASSRNRGGTEAFF

v_gene: TRBV12-5
d_gene: -
j_gene: TRBJ1-1
CDR3aa: CASGLVGKQGDNTEAFF

v_gene: TRBV6-1
d_gene: TRBD1
j_gene: TRBJ1-6
CDR3aa: CASTATGTSPLHF

v_gene: TRBV27
d_gene: -
j_gene: TRBJ1-2
CDR3aa: CASSDGHRYGYTF

v_gene: TRBV7-9
d_gene: -
j_gene: TRBJ2-7
CDR3aa: CASSSIFGAYEQYF

v_gene: TRBV20-1
d_gene: -
j_gene: TRBJ1-1
CDR3aa: CSAPSHIGRTEAFF

v_gene: TRBV4-1
d_gene: TRBD2
j_gene: TRBJ2-5
CDR3aa: CASSQDDSGGYGETQYF

v_gene: TRBV5-2
d_gene: -
j_gene: TRBJ2-7
CDR3aa: CASSLSSGGPSYEPYF

v_gene: TRBV7-6
d_gene: TRBD2
j_gene: TRBJ2-1
CDR3aa: CASSLGASGVSYNEQFF

v_gene: TRBV19
d_gene: -
j_gene: TRBJ2-7
CDR3aa: CASSVQPALTHEQYF

v_gene: TRBV27
d_gene: TRBD1
j_gene: TRBJ2-3
CDR3aa: CASSSWTGATDTQYF

v_gene: TRBV19
d_gene: -
j_gene: TRBJ1-1
CDR3aa: CASSTHRVGTEAFF

v_gene: TRBV2
d_gene: TRBD2
j_gene: TRBJ2-7
CDR3aa: CASSEDETSGSYEQYF

v_gene: TRBV19
d_gene: TRBD1
j_gene: TRBJ1-1
CDR3aa: CAAKTGGNTEAFF

v_gene: TRBV7-6
d_gene: TRBD2
j_gene: TRBJ2-1
CDR3aa: CASSNAGGRNEQFF

v_gene: TRBV11-2
d_gene: TRBD1
j_gene: TRBJ2-2
CDR3aa: CASSFRDRGTGELFF

v_gene: TRBV2
d_gene: -
j_gene: TRBJ1-1
CDR3aa: CASSEEGKGAEAFF

v_gene: TRBV20-1
d_gene: TRBD2
j_gene: TRBJ2-1
CDR3aa: CGAGVWGNEQFF

v_gene: TRBV19
d_gene: -
j_gene: TRBJ1-4
CDR3aa: CASSFTTNEKLFF

v_gene: TRBV4-2
d_gene: TRBD1
j_gene: TRBJ2-7
CDR3aa: CASSQRDRVGEQYF

v_gene: TRBV4-2
d_gene: TRBD2
j_gene: TRBJ2-2
CDR3aa: CASSHGLAGRTLTGELFF

v_gene: TRBV7-2
d_gene: -
j_gene: TRBJ2-7
CDR3aa: CASSPAQQRYEQYF

v_gene: TRBV4-3
d_gene: TRBD1
j_gene: TRBJ1-1
CDR3aa: CASSRRDSRAFF

v_gene: TRBV12-3/TRBV12-4
d_gene: TRBD1
j_gene: TRBJ2-7
CDR3aa: CASSPRTGIAYEQYF

v_gene: TRBV12-3/TRBV12-4
d_gene: TRBD1
j_gene: TRBJ1-2
CDR3aa: CASSNRGSYTF

v_gene: TRBV7-9
d_gene: TRBD1
j_gene: TRBJ1-1
CDR3aa: CASRLRDRDLSGEAFF

v_gene: TRBV6-1
d_gene: -
j_gene: TRBJ2-7
CDR3aa: CASSRENSYEQYF